This T cell receptor beta chain was retrieved from a study of cytotoxic CD8 clonotypes in ibrutinib-treated CLL. To note about this clone: Antigen: not known.

Study-level points and caveats: The study found clonality rose at ibrutinib response, then fell toward baseline at progression. Public clonotypes were rare and shrank or held steady on treatment. Age-matched healthy donor levels were exceeded by baseline clonality, which tracked circulating CD8+ T-cell counts.

The data were produced by immunoSEQ multiplex PCR, yet TCRdb's version contains in-frame clones alone and is incomplete. In the table there are 65,000 to 85,000 clones, less than 90% of which are singletons. Trimming stripped 8 bases from V and 3 bases from J, with 14 bases between. The germline gives CDR1 SNHLY, CDR2 FYNNEI. The CDR3 runs 13 residues. The source material was PBMCs, sampled after 24 months of ibrutinib treatment. The chain combines TRBV2 with TRBJ2-7; D gene ambiguous. The clonotype was recovered from a human donor with chronic lymphocytic leukemia. This CDR3 reads CASGSGTFYEQYF. The CDR3 DNA reads TGTGCCAGCGGGTCCGGTACTTTCTACGAGCAGTACTTC.